This TCR beta chain stems from a study of regulatory T cells in long-lasting Graves disease. Looked up from germline, CDR1 is SGHAT and CDR2 is FQNNGV. V lost 5 bases to trimming and J lost 4 bases, with 11 bases between them. The CDR3 is 13 amino acids. There are many counts of this clonotype. The TCR beta library used iRepertoire HTBI primers with Arm-PCR amplification of CDR3. TCRdb recomputed calls from the multiplex PCR reads with MiXCR, one row per CDR3 protein. The sample records a few hundred thousand distinct CDR3 sequences, more than 15% being singletons. Time point defined: newly diagnosed GD, antithyroid drugs for less than 3 months. Construction of the TCR library relied on RNA isolated from PBMCs. These data were also reused for a study on T cells in Graves' hyperthyroidism and ophthalmopathy.

V and J are TRBV11-2 and TRBJ1-1; no reliable D call. The clonotype was recovered from a woman in her twenties or thirties with Graves disease. Source: peripheral blood mononuclear cells (PBMCs), taken at new diagnosis, from a patient treated with antithyroid drugs. This CDR3 reads CASSPERATEAFF. The CDR3 nucleotides read TGTGCCAGCAGCCCCGAGAGGGCCACTGAAGCTTTCTTT.